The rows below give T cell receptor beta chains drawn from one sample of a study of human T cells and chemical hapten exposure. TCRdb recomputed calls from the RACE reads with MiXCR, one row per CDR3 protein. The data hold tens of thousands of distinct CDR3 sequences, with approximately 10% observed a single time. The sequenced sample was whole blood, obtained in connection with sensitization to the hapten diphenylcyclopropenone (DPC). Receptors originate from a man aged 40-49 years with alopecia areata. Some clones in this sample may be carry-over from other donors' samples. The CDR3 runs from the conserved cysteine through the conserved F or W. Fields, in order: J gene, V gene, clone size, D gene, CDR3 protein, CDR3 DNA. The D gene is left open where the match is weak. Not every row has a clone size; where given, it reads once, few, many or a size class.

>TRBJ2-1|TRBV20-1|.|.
CSARDVDPRHEQFF
TGCAGTGCTAGAGACGTCGACCCCCGGCATGAGCAGTTCTTC
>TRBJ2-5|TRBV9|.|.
CASSTSSRYQETQYF
TGTGCCAGCAGCACCAGTTCTAGATACCAAGAGACCCAGTACTTC
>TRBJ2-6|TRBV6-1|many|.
CASSASTGEPNVLTF
TGTGCCAGCAGTGCGTCCACGGGCGAGCCCAACGTCCTGACTTTC
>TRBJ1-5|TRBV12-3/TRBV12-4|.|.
CASSFSGRNQPQHF
TGTGCCAGCAGTTTCTCAGGGAGGAATCAGCCCCAGCATTTT
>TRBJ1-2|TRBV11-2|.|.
CASSLDGSANYGYTF
TGTGCCAGCAGCTTAGACGGCAGCGCTAACTATGGCTACACCTTC
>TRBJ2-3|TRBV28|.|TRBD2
CASSLFSSGSTDTQYF
TGTGCCAGCAGTTTATTTTCTAGCGGGAGCACAGATACGCAGTATTTT
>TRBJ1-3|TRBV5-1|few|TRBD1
CASSLTRQGSSGNTIYF
TGCGCCAGCAGCTTGACCCGACAGGGTAGCTCTGGAAACACCATATATTTT
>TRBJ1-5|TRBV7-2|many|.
CASSLDSSNQPQHF
TGTGCCAGCAGCTTAGACTCTAGCAATCAGCCCCAGCATTTT
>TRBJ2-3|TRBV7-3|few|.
CASSLRPGEGADTQYF
TGTGCCAGCAGCTTAAGGCCGGGAGAAGGCGCAGATACGCAGTATTTT
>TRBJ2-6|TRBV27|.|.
CASSRNSGANVLTF
TGTGCCAGCAGTCGGAACTCTGGGGCCAACGTCCTGACTTTC
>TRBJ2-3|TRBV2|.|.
CASSGGNPSTDTQYF
TGTGCCAGCAGTGGCGGAAACCCTAGCACAGATACGCAGTATTTT
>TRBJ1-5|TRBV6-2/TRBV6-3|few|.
CASSYRTEGNQPQHF
TGTGCCAGCAGTTACAGGACAGAGGGCAATCAGCCCCAGCATTTT
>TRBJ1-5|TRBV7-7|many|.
CASNPDGPYQPQHF
TGTGCTAGCAATCCCGACGGTCCGTATCAGCCCCAGCATTTT
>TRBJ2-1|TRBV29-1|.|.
CSVDGSSYNEQFF
TGCAGCGTTGACGGAAGCTCCTACAATGAGCAGTTCTTC
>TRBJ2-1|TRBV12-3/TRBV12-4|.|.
CASRLLPYNEQFF
TGTGCCAGCAGACTGCTACCCTACAATGAGCAGTTCTTC
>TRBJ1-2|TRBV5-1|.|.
CASSPNAAVVYGYTF
TGCGCCAGCAGCCCGAATGCGGCCGTTGTCTATGGCTACACCTTC
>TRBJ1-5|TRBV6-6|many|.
CASVHLAQQGDQPQHF
TGTGCCAGCGTACACTTGGCCCAACAGGGTGATCAGCCCCAGCATTTT
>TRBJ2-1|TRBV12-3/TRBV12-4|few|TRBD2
CASSRLAGGDEQFF
TGTGCCAGCAGTAGACTAGCGGGAGGAGATGAGCAGTTCTTC
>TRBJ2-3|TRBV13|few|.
CASSLRDGHYTQYF
TGTGCCAGCAGCTTAAGGGACGGTCATTATACGCAGTATTTT
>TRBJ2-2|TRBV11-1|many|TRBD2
CASSLGTSGTGELFF
TGTGCCAGCAGCTTAGGGACTAGCGGGACCGGGGAGCTGTTTTTT
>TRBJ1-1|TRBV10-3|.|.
CAIGTDGTEAFF
TGTGCCATCGGCACAGATGGGACTGAAGCTTTCTTT
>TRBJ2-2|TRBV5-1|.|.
CASTLSVGGANTGELFF
TGCGCCAGCACGCTATCCGTTGGCGGGGCAAACACCGGGGAGCTGTTTTTT
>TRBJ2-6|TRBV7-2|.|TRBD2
CASSLRAGAGANVLTF
TGTGCCAGCAGCTTAAGGGCGGGAGCTGGGGCCAACGTCCTGACTTTC
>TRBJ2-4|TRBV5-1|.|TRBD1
CASSPGTASRVEYF
TGCGCCAGCAGCCCCGGGACAGCCTCTCGTGTCGAGTACTTC
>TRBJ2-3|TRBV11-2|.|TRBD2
CASSPGTSGRDTQYF
TGTGCCAGCAGTCCCGGGACTAGCGGGAGAGATACGCAGTATTTT
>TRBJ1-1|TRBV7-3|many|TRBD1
CASSLIRTGNTEAFF
TGTGCCAGCAGCTTAATAAGGACAGGGAACACTGAAGCTTTCTTT
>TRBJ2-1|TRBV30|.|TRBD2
CAWSPGTSLRVNEQFF
TGTGCCTGGAGCCCAGGGACTAGCCTTAGGGTCAATGAGCAGTTCTTC
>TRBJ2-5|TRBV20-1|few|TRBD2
CSAREGLAGPFRETQYF
TGCAGTGCTAGGGAGGGACTAGCGGGACCCTTCCGGGAGACCCAGTACTTC
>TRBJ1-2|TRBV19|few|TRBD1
CASSIDGTDRHTF
TGTGCCAGTAGTATAGACGGGACAGACCGCCACACCTTC
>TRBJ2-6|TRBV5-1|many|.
CASSLEGGTPHRGANVLTF
TGCGCCAGCAGCTTGGAGGGGGGGACACCTCATCGAGGGGCCAACGTCCTGACTTTC
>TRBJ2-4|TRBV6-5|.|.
CASRETGKNIQYF
TGTGCCAGCAGAGAAACAGGGAAAAACATTCAGTACTTC
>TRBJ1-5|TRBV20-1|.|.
CSARDGLGTQGPQHF
TGCAGTGCTAGAGATGGGCTGGGGACCCAGGGGCCCCAGCATTTT
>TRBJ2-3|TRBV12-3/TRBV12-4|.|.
CASSPASGTDTQYF
TGTGCCAGCAGTCCCGCTTCTGGCACAGATACGCAGTATTTT
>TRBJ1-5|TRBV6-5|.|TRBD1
CASSPTGGPNQPQHF
TGTGCCAGCAGCCCGACAGGGGGTCCCAATCAGCCCCAGCATTTT
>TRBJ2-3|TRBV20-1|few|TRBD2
CSARVAGGVADTQYF
TGCAGTGCTAGAGTAGCGGGAGGCGTTGCAGATACGCAGTATTTT
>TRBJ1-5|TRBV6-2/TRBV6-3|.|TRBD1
CASRPWTGDNQPQHF
TGTGCCAGCAGGCCTTGGACAGGGGACAATCAGCCCCAGCATTTT
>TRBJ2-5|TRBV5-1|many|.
CASSLEETQYF
TGTGCCAGCAGCTTAGAAGAGACCCAGTACTTC
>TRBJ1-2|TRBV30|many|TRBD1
CAWEGQKNYGYTF
TGTGCCTGGGAGGGACAGAAGAACTATGGCTACACCTTC
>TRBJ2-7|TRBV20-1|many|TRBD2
CSAPGTSGITYEQYF
TGCAGTGCTCCCGGGACTAGCGGAATAACCTACGAGCAGTACTTC
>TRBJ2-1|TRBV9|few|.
CASSTRTSLNEQFF
TGTGCCAGCAGCACCAGGACTTCCCTCAATGAGCAGTTCTTC
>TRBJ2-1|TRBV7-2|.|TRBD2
CASSLDRLAGGPPEQFF
TGTGCCAGCAGCTTAGATCGCCTAGCGGGAGGGCCCCCTGAGCAGTTCTTC
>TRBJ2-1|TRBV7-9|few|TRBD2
CASSSGGLPSSYNEQFF
TGTGCCAGCAGCTCGGGAGGGTTACCGAGCTCCTACAATGAGCAGTTCTTC
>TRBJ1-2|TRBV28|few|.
CASSLVRGTPDYTF
TGTGCCAGCAGTTTAGTACGTGGGACACCGGACTACACCTTC
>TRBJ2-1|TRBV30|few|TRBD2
CAWSVRLLAGYNEQFF
TGTGCCTGGAGTGTACGACTACTAGCGGGATACAATGAGCAGTTCTTC
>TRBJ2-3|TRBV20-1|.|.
CSASGAVGLRLDTQYF
TGCAGTGCTAGTGGAGCGGTGGGTCTTCGTCTTGATACGCAGTATTTT
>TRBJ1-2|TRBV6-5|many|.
CASSYSNGQGHYGYTF
TGTGCCAGCAGTTACTCGAACGGGCAGGGTCACTATGGCTACACCTTC
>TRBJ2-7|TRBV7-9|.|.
CASSLASAYEQYF
TGTGCCAGCAGCTTAGCGTCAGCCTACGAGCAGTACTTC
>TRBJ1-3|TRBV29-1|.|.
CSAWGLGSGNTIYF
TGCAGCGCCTGGGGGCTGGGCTCTGGAAACACCATATATTTT
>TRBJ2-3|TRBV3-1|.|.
CASSSSGPDTQYF
TGTGCCAGCAGCTCAAGCGGCCCAGATACGCAGTATTTT
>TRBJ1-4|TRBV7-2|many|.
CASSLAGGGTNEKLFF
TGTGCCAGCAGCTTAGCGGGCGGAGGAACTAATGAAAAACTGTTTTTT
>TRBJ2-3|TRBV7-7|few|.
CASSEDNTDTQYF
TGTGCTAGCAGCGAGGACAACACAGATACGCAGTATTTT
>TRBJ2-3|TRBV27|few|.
CASSLGGGADTQYF
TGTGCCAGCAGTTTAGGGGGCGGGGCAGATACGCAGTATTTT
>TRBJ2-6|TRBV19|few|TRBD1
CASSRQGWGGANVLTF
TGTGCCAGTAGTCGACAGGGTTGGGGTGGGGCCAACGTCCTGACTTTC
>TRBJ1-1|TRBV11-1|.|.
CASSLASHTEAFF
TGTGCCAGCAGCTTAGCCAGCCACACTGAAGCTTTCTTT
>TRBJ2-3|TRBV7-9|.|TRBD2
CASSFLLAGISMAQYF
TGTGCCAGCAGCTTTTTACTAGCGGGGATCTCGATGGCGCAGTATTTT
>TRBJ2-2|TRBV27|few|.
CASSLSVGELFF
TGTGCCAGCAGTTTATCCGTCGGGGAGCTGTTTTTT
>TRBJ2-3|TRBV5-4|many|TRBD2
CASSLVGGGTDTQYF
TGTGCCAGCAGCTTGGTTGGCGGGGGAACAGATACGCAGTATTTT
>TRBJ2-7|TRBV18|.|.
CASSPPRGNDGYEQYF
TGTGCCAGCTCACCACCTCGAGGGAACGACGGCTACGAGCAGTACTTC